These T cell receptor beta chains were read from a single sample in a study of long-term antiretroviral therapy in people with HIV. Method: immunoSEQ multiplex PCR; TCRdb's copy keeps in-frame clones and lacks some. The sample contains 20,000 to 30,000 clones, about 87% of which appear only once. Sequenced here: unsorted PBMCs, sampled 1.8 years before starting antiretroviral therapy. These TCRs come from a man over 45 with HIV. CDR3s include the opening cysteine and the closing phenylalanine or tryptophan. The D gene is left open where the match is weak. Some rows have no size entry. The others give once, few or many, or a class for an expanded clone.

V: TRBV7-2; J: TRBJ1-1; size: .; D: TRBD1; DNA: TGTGCCAGCAGCTTAGGGTTGACAGGGCTCACTGAAGCTTTCTTT; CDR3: CASSLGLTGLTEAFF
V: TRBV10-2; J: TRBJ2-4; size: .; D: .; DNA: TGCGCCACCAGTTCGCAGGACATTCAGTACTTC; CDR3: CATSSQDIQYF
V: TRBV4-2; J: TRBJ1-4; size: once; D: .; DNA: TGTGCCAGCAGCCAAGCATTCGGTGAAAAACTGTTTTTT; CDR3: CASSQAFGEKLFF
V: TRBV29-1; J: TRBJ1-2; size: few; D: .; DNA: TGCAGCGTTGAAGCCCGGCGGGCAGGCCCAGAGCATGGCTACACCTTC; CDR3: CSVEARRAGPEHGYTF
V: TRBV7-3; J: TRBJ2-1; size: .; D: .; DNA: TGTGCCAGCAGCTTACTGGCAGGAGGGGCTTACAATGAGCAGTTCTTC; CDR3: CASSLLAGGAYNEQFF
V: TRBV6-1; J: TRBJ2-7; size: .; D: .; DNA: TGTGCCAGCAAAAGACTATACGAGCAGTACTTC; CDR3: CASKRLYEQYF
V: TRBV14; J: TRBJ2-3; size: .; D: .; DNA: TGTGCCAGCAGCCACCCGACAGCTAGCACAGATACGCAGTATTTT; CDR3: CASSHPTASTDTQYF
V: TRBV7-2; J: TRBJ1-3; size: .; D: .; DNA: TGTGCCAGCAGCTTACGCCAGGGAAACACCATATATTTT; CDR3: CASSLRQGNTIYF
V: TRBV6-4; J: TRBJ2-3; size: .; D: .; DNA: TGTGCCAGCAGCCGCGGGAGCACAGATACGCAGTATTTT; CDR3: CASSRGSTDTQYF
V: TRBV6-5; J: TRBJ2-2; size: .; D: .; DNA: TGTGCCAGCAGTACCCTCCGGAGTGGGCCCGGGGAGCTGTTTTTT; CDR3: CASSTLRSGPGELFF
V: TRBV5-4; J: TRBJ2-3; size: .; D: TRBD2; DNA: TGTGCCAGCAGCCCCCAAACCGGACTAGCGGAAAGCACAGATACGCAGTATTTT; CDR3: CASSPQTGLAESTDTQYF
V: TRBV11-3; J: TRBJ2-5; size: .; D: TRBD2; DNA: TGTGCCAGCGGTAGGACTAGCGGGAGTCCCGAGACCCAGTACTTC; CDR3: CASGRTSGSPETQYF
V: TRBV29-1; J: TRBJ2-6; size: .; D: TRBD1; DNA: TGCAGCGTCGGAAAAACAGGGGCCGGGGCCAACGTCCTGACTTTC; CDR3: CSVGKTGAGANVLTF
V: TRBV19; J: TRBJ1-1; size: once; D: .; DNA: TGTGCCAGTAGCCTTACAGGCGGCACTGAAGCTTTCTTT; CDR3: CASSLTGGTEAFF
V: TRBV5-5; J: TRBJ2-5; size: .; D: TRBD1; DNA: TGTGCCAGCTTGGCCCAGGGGGAAAGGGAGACCCAGTACTTC; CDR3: CASLAQGERETQYF
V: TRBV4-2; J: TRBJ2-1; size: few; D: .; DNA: TGTGCCAGCAGCCAAGCCTTCGATTCCGTCCAGTTCTTC; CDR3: CASSQAFDSVQFF
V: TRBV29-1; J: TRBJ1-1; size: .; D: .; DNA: TGCAGCGTCCAGGTTTGGGTGCCGAACACTGAAGCTTTCTTT; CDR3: CSVQVWVPNTEAFF
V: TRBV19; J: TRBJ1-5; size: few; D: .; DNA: TGTGCCGGAAACGACGGGGCCGGTCAGCCCCAGCATTTT; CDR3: CAGNDGAGQPQHF
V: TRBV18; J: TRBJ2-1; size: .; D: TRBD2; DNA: TGTGCCAGCTCACCGGGACTAGCGGGAGTGGTCAATGAGCAGTTCTTC; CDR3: CASSPGLAGVVNEQFF
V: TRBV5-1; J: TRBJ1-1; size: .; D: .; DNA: TGCGCCAGCAGCTGGACCGGGTCGAATGAAGCTTTCTTT; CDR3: CASSWTGSNEAFF
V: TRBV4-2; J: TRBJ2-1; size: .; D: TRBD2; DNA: TGTGCCAGCAATGGCGGGAGCTCCTACAATGAGCAGTTCTTC; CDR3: CASNGGSSYNEQFF
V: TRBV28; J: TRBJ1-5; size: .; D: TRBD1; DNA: TGTGCCAGCAGAGACCGGGGACAGGGGTATCAGCCCCAGCATTTT; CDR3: CASRDRGQGYQPQHF
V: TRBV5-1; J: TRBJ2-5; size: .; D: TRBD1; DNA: TGCGCCAGCAGCTTGGCGAACACAGGGGGCCAAGAGACCCAGTACTTC; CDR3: CASSLANTGGQETQYF
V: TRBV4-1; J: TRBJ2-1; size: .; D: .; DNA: TGCGCCAGCAGACAAGGGTTGGATGAGCAGTTCTTC; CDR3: CASRQGLDEQFF
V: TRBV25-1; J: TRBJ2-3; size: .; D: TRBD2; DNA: TGTGCCAGCAGCGAGAGCGGGAGTACAGATACGCAGTATTTT; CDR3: CASSESGSTDTQYF
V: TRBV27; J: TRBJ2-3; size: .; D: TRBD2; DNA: TGTGCCAGCAGGGATCGACCGGGACTAGCGGCAGATACGCAGTATTTT; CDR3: CASRDRPGLAADTQYF
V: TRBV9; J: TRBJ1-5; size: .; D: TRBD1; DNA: TGTGCCAGCAGCGCCGGGACAGGGGGTAATCAGCCCCAGCATTTT; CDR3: CASSAGTGGNQPQHF
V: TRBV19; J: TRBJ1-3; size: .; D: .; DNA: TGTGCCAGTAGTATCCTCTTGGCAACTGGAAACACCATATATTTT; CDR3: CASSILLATGNTIYF
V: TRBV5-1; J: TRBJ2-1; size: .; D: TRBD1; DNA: TGCGCCAGCAGTCCGGGACAGGGCTACAATGAGCAGTTCTTC; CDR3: CASSPGQGYNEQFF
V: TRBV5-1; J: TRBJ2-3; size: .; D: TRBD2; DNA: TGCGCCAGCAGGGTACTAGCGGGCACAGATACGCAGTATTTT; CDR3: CASRVLAGTDTQYF
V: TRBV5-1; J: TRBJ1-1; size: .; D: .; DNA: TGCGCCAGCAGCGCTATGGGACAACAAAACACTGAAGCTTTCTTT; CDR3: CASSAMGQQNTEAFF
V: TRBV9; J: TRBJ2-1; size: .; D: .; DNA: TGTGCCAGCAGCTCCACGACTGGGGACGCCGCGTACAATGAGCAGTTCTTC; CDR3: CASSSTTGDAAYNEQFF
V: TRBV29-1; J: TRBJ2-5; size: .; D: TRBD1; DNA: TGCAGCGTTGACAGGGGGACCCAAGAGACCCAGTACTTC; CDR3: CSVDRGTQETQYF
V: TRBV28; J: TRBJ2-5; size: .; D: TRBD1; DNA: TGTGCCAGCAGTTTAAGGGGACAGACCCTCCCTCAGTACTTC; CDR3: CASSLRGQTLPQYF
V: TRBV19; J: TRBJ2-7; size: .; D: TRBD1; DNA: TGTGCCAGTAGTACAGGGGGCTCGGTATACGAGCAGTACTTC; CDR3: CASSTGGSVYEQYF
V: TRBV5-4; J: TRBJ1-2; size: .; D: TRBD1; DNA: TGTGCCAGCAGCCAGGGACAGGGCGTAACAAACTATGGCTACACCTTC; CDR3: CASSQGQGVTNYGYTF
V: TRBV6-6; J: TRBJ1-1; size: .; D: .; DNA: TGTGCCAGCAGTTACTCTTTCCCGAACACTGAAGCTTTCTTT; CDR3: CASSYSFPNTEAFF
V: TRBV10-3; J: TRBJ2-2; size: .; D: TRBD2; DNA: TGTGCCATCAGTGACTCTAGCGGGAATTGGTACACCGGGGAGCTGTTTTTT; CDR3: CAISDSSGNWYTGELFF
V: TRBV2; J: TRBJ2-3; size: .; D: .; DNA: TGTGCCAGCAGTAGACTGTCCAAAACGGATACGCAGTATTTT; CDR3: CASSRLSKTDTQYF
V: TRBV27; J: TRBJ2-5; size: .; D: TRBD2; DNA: TGTGCCAGCAGTTTGCGGGGGGCCCAGTACTTC; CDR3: CASSLRGAQYF
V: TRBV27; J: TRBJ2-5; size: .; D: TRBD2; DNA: TGTGCCAGCAAAATACGGCGGGGGGAAGAGACCCAGTACTTC; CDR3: CASKIRRGEETQYF
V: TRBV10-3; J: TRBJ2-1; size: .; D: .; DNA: TGTGCCATCAGTGAGGGGGGCTCCTCCTACAATGAGCAGTTCTTC; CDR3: CAISEGGSSYNEQFF
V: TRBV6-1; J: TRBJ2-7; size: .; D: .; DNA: TGTGCCAGCAGTGATCGCATCAGAGGTTACGAGCAGTACTTC; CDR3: CASSDRIRGYEQYF
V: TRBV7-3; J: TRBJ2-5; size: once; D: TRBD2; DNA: TGTGCCAGCAGCACAGGGGTAGCGGGAGTGGGGGAGACCCAGTACTTC; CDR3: CASSTGVAGVGETQYF
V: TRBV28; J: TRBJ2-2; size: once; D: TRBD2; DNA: TGTGCCAGCAGTTTATGGCCAGCGGGGGGAAACACCGGGGAGCTGTTTTTT; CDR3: CASSLWPAGGNTGELFF
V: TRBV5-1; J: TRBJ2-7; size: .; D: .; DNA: TGCGCCAGCGGGATACAGGGTGGCGGGAGAGGATACGAGCAGTACTTC; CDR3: CASGIQGGGRGYEQYF
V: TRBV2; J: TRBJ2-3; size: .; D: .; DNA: TGTGCCAGCGGGGGGACCGACACAGATACGCAGTATTTT; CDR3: CASGGTDTDTQYF
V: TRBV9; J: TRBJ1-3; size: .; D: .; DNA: TGTGCCAGCAGCGTGGGGGGGGACTCTGGAAACACCATATATTTT; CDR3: CASSVGGDSGNTIYF